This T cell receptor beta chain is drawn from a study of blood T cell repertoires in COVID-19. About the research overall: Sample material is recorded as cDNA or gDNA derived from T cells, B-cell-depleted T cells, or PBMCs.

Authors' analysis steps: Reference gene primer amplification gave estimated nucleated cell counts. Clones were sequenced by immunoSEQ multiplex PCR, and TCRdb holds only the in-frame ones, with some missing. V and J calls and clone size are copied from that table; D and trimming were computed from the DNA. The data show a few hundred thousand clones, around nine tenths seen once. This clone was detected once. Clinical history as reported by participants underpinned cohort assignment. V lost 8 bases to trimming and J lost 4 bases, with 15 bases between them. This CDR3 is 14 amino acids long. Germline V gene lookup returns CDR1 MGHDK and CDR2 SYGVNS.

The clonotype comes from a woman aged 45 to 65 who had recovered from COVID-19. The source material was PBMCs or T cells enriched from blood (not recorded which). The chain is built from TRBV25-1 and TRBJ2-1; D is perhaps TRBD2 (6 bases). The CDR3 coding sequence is TGTGCCAGCTCGGGACTTTCTCGTTACAATGAGCAGTTCTTC. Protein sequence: CASSGLSRYNEQFF.